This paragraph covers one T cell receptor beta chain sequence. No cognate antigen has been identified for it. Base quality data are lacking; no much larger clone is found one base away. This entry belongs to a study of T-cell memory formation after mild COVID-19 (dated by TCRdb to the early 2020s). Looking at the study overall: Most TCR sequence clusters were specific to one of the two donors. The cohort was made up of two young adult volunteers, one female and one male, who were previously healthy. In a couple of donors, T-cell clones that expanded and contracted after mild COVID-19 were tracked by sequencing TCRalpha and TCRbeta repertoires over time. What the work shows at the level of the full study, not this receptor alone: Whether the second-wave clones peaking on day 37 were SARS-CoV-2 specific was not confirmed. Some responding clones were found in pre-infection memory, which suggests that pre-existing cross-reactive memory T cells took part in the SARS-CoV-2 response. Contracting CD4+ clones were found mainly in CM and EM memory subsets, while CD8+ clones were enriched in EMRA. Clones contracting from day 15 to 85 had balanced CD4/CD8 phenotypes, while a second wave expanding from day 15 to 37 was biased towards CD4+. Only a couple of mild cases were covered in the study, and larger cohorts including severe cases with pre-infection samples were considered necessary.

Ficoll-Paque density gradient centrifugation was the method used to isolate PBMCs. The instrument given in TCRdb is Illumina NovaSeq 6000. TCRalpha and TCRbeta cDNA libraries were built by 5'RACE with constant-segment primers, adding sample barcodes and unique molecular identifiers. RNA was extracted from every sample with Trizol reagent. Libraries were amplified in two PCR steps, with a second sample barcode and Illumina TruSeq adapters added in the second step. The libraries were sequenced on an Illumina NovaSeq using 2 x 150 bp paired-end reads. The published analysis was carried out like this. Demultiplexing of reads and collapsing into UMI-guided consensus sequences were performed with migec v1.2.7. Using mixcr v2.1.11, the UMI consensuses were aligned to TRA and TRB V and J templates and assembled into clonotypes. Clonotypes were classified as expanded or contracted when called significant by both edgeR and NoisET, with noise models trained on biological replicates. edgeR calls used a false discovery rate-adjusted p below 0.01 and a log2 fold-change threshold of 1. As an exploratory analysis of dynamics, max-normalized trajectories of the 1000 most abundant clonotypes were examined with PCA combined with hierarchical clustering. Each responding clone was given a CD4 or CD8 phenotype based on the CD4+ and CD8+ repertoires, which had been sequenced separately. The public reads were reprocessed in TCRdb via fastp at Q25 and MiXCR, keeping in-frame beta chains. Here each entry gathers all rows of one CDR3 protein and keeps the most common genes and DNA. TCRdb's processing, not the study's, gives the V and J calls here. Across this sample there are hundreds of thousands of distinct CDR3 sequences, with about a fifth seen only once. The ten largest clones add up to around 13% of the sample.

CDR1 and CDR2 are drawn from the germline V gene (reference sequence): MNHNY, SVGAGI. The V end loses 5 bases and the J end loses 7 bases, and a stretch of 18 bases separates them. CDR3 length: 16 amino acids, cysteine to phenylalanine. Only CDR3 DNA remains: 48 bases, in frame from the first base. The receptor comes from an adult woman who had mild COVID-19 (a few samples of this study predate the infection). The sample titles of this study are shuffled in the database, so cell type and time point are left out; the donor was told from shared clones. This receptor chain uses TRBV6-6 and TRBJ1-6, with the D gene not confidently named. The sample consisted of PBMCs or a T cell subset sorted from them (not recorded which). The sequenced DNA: TGTGCCAGCAGTCGAGGACGGGAGCGGATAAATTCACCCCTCCACTTT. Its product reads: CASSRGRERINSPLHF.